This TCR beta chain is from a study of blood T cell repertoires in COVID-19. About the study: Samples came from the United States, Italy and Spain, spanning acute and convalescent COVID-19. From T cells, B-cell-depleted T cells, or PBMCs came the material, which was cDNA or gDNA.

Libraries were prepared by immunoSEQ multiplex PCR; TCRdb keeps only in-frame clonotypes and omits some of them. The sample lists approximately 99,000 clones; around nine tenths were seen once. The clonotype originates from a man aged 50-60 years with COVID-19, enrolled during active disease. The sequencing input was peripheral blood.

CDR3 in DNA: TGTGCCAGCAGCCAAGCCGACTCGTCCCCCTACAATGAGCAGTTCTTC. Protein: CASSQADSSPYNEQFF. V is TRBV3-1 (or the pseudogene TRBV3-2) and J is TRBJ2-1; D remains ambiguous. The ends were cut back, 1 base at V and 2 bases at J, with 12 bases in the middle. The CDR3 has 16 amino acids. CDR1 is LGHDT and CDR2 is YNNKEL in the germline V gene (reference sequence).